A selection of T cell receptor beta chains follows, all from one sample in a study of blood T cell repertoires in COVID-19. Profiled with immunoSEQ multiplex PCR; TCRdb holds only in-frame clones, not every one. The repertoire holds about 150,000 clones, with 79% as singletons. Sequenced input: peripheral blood. These receptors came from a man aged 50 or older with active or convalescent COVID-19. Both conserved end residues are part of each CDR3. The D gene is left open where the match is weak. Clone size is shown for a subset of rows, as once, few, many or a class of expanded clone.

j_call: TRBJ2-3; d_call: TRBD2; clone_size: once; v_call: TRBV28; cdr3_aa: CASSWTSGFTDTQYF; cdr3_nt: TGTGCCAGCAGTTGGACTAGCGGGTTCACAGATACGCAGTATTTT
j_call: TRBJ2-2; d_call: .; clone_size: .; v_call: TRBV10-3; cdr3_aa: CAISERDLNTGELFF; cdr3_nt: TGTGCCATCAGTGAGAGGGACTTGAACACCGGGGAGCTGTTTTTT
j_call: TRBJ2-1; d_call: TRBD1; clone_size: .; v_call: TRBV13; cdr3_aa: CASSRGTGGIRSYNEQFF; cdr3_nt: TGTGCCAGCAGCAGAGGGACAGGGGGTATAAGATCCTACAATGAGCAGTTCTTC
j_call: TRBJ2-5; d_call: TRBD1; clone_size: .; v_call: TRBV7-3; cdr3_aa: CASSPLRGETQYF; cdr3_nt: TGTGCCAGCAGCCCCCTCAGGGGGGAGACCCAGTACTTC
j_call: TRBJ2-2; d_call: .; clone_size: .; v_call: TRBV19; cdr3_aa: CASSISLNTGELFF; cdr3_nt: TGTGCCAGTAGTATCTCCCTCAACACCGGGGAGCTGTTTTTT
j_call: TRBJ2-7; d_call: TRBD2; clone_size: .; v_call: TRBV28; cdr3_aa: CASSPSIAGGTHNEQYF; cdr3_nt: TGTGCCAGCAGTCCCAGCATAGCGGGAGGCACTCACAACGAGCAGTACTTC
j_call: TRBJ2-7; d_call: .; clone_size: .; v_call: TRBV27; cdr3_aa: CASSLGEGVTYEQYF; cdr3_nt: TGTGCCAGCAGTCTGGGGGAGGGGGTCACCTACGAGCAGTACTTC
j_call: TRBJ2-1; d_call: TRBD2; clone_size: .; v_call: TRBV5-1; cdr3_aa: CASSQRALLLAERVDNEQFF; cdr3_nt: TGCGCCAGCAGCCAGAGGGCCCTTCTCCTAGCGGAGAGGGTCGACAATGAGCAGTTCTTC
j_call: TRBJ2-7; d_call: TRBD1; clone_size: many; v_call: TRBV5-1; cdr3_aa: CASRQGANEQYF; cdr3_nt: TGCGCCAGCAGACAGGGGGCCAACGAGCAGTACTTC
j_call: TRBJ2-1; d_call: TRBD2; clone_size: .; v_call: TRBV27; cdr3_aa: CASSTLTSSYFINEQFF; cdr3_nt: TGTGCCAGCAGTACGCTGACTAGCTCGTACTTTATCAATGAGCAGTTCTTC
j_call: TRBJ2-1; d_call: TRBD2; clone_size: .; v_call: TRBV19; cdr3_aa: CASSIVGRLAERGQFF; cdr3_nt: TGTGCCAGTAGTATAGTTGGGAGACTAGCCGAAAGAGGGCAGTTCTTC
j_call: TRBJ1-5; d_call: .; clone_size: .; v_call: TRBV27; cdr3_aa: CASSYTRNSNQPQHF; cdr3_nt: TGTGCCAGCAGTTACACACGTAATAGCAATCAGCCCCAGCATTTT
j_call: TRBJ1-2; d_call: TRBD1; clone_size: .; v_call: TRBV5-4; cdr3_aa: CASSSGQGLNYGYTF; cdr3_nt: TGTGCCAGCAGCTCGGGACAGGGACTTAACTATGGCTACACCTTC
j_call: TRBJ1-5; d_call: TRBD1; clone_size: .; v_call: TRBV19; cdr3_aa: CASTPGQGFTPQHF; cdr3_nt: TGTGCCAGTACCCCGGGACAGGGGTTCACGCCCCAGCATTTT
j_call: TRBJ1-1; d_call: .; clone_size: .; v_call: TRBV28; cdr3_aa: CASSFSRGNTEAFF; cdr3_nt: TGTGCCAGCAGTTTCTCTAGGGGGAACACTGAAGCTTTCTTT
j_call: TRBJ2-7; d_call: .; clone_size: .; v_call: TRBV5-1; cdr3_aa: CASSLEWGRNDEQYF; cdr3_nt: TGCGCCAGCAGCTTGGAATGGGGGCGCAACGACGAGCAGTACTTC
j_call: TRBJ2-1; d_call: TRBD2; clone_size: few; v_call: TRBV4-1; cdr3_aa: CASSQNHGLGKNEQFF; cdr3_nt: TGCGCCAGCAGCCAGAATCATGGACTAGGGAAGAATGAGCAGTTCTTC
j_call: TRBJ2-4; d_call: .; clone_size: .; v_call: TRBV29-1; cdr3_aa: CSVDGGLNIQYF; cdr3_nt: TGCAGCGTTGATGGGGGGTTAAACATTCAGTACTTC
j_call: TRBJ2-7; d_call: TRBD2; clone_size: .; v_call: TRBV10-2; cdr3_aa: CASGQGTSGYEQYF; cdr3_nt: TGCGCCAGCGGTCAAGGGACTAGCGGCTACGAGCAGTACTTC
j_call: TRBJ2-7; d_call: TRBD2; clone_size: .; v_call: TRBV19; cdr3_aa: CASSPSGGTYEQYF; cdr3_nt: TGTGCCAGTAGCCCTAGCGGGGGGACCTACGAGCAGTACTTC
j_call: TRBJ2-7; d_call: TRBD2; clone_size: .; v_call: TRBV24-1; cdr3_aa: CATSRTSGRGEQYF; cdr3_nt: TGTGCCACGTCCCGGACTAGCGGGAGAGGCGAGCAGTACTTC
j_call: TRBJ2-2; d_call: .; clone_size: .; v_call: TRBV7-3; cdr3_aa: CASSLGLWGGDTGELFF; cdr3_nt: TGTGCCAGCAGCTTAGGCCTCTGGGGCGGGGACACCGGGGAGCTGTTTTTT
j_call: TRBJ2-7; d_call: TRBD2; clone_size: many; v_call: TRBV27; cdr3_aa: CASSRLAGQVEQYF; cdr3_nt: TGTGCCAGTAGCCGACTAGCGGGACAGGTAGAGCAGTACTTC
j_call: TRBJ1-5; d_call: .; clone_size: .; v_call: TRBV2; cdr3_aa: CASSRSGNQPQHF; cdr3_nt: TGTGCCAGCAGCCGAAGCGGCAATCAGCCCCAGCATTTT
j_call: TRBJ2-1; d_call: .; clone_size: .; v_call: TRBV4-2; cdr3_aa: CASSRVSGALLEQFF; cdr3_nt: TGTGCCAGCAGCCGAGTATCGGGAGCCTTACTCGAGCAGTTCTTC
j_call: TRBJ2-1; d_call: .; clone_size: .; v_call: TRBV9; cdr3_aa: CASSVVQGNNEQFF; cdr3_nt: TGTGCCAGCAGCGTAGTACAGGGTAACAATGAGCAGTTCTTC
j_call: TRBJ1-4; d_call: TRBD1; clone_size: .; v_call: TRBV6-2/TRBV6-3; cdr3_aa: CASSRARGRGEKLFF; cdr3_nt: TGTGCCAGCAGTCGCGCCAGGGGGCGCGGGGAAAAACTGTTTTTT
j_call: TRBJ1-5; d_call: TRBD1; clone_size: .; v_call: TRBV2; cdr3_aa: CASSVPGQPPPPQHF; cdr3_nt: TGTGCCAGCAGTGTACCGGGACAGCCACCTCCGCCCCAGCATTTT
j_call: TRBJ2-7; d_call: .; clone_size: .; v_call: TRBV2; cdr3_aa: CASSENSHYEQYF; cdr3_nt: TGTGCCAGCAGTGAAAACAGCCACTACGAGCAGTACTTC
j_call: TRBJ2-3; d_call: TRBD2; clone_size: .; v_call: TRBV19; cdr3_aa: CASSIGGEGRSQYF; cdr3_nt: TGTGCCAGTAGTATTGGAGGGGAGGGAAGGTCGCAGTATTTT
j_call: TRBJ2-7; d_call: TRBD2; clone_size: .; v_call: TRBV5-6; cdr3_aa: CASSFTLAGVGNEQYF; cdr3_nt: TGTGCCAGCAGCTTTACACTAGCGGGAGTAGGAAACGAGCAGTACTTC
j_call: TRBJ1-5; d_call: .; clone_size: .; v_call: TRBV10-1; cdr3_aa: CASSDPSGGQPQHF; cdr3_nt: TGCGCCAGCAGTGACCCCTCGGGGGGCCAGCCCCAGCATTTT
j_call: TRBJ2-5; d_call: .; clone_size: .; v_call: TRBV5-1; cdr3_aa: CASSLAGTPQATQYF; cdr3_nt: TGCGCCAGCAGCTTGGCCGGGACACCCCAAGCGACCCAGTACTTC
j_call: TRBJ2-1; d_call: TRBD2; clone_size: .; v_call: TRBV10-3; cdr3_aa: CAISELTSMGEQFF; cdr3_nt: TGTGCCATCAGTGAGCTGACTAGCATGGGTGAGCAGTTCTTC
j_call: TRBJ2-5; d_call: .; clone_size: few; v_call: TRBV9; cdr3_aa: CASSSGQSQETQYF; cdr3_nt: TGTGCCAGCAGCTCGGGACAATCCCAAGAGACCCAGTACTTC
j_call: TRBJ2-1; d_call: .; clone_size: few; v_call: TRBV12-3/TRBV12-4; cdr3_aa: CASSLGRKKQFF; cdr3_nt: TGTGCCAGCAGTTTGGGGAGGAAGAAGCAGTTCTTC
j_call: TRBJ1-4; d_call: TRBD1; clone_size: .; v_call: TRBV19; cdr3_aa: CASSSTGGFDEKLFF; cdr3_nt: TGTGCCAGTAGTTCAACAGGGGGCTTCGATGAAAAACTGTTTTTT
j_call: TRBJ2-3; d_call: TRBD2; clone_size: .; v_call: TRBV11-3; cdr3_aa: CASSLGFLAGSNTDTQYF; cdr3_nt: TGTGCCAGCAGCTTAGGATTTCTAGCGGGCTCTAACACAGATACGCAGTATTTT
j_call: TRBJ2-7; d_call: TRBD2; clone_size: .; v_call: TRBV5-4; cdr3_aa: CASSPTSGRSNEQYF; cdr3_nt: TGTGCCAGCAGTCCTACTAGCGGGAGGTCGAACGAGCAGTACTTC
j_call: TRBJ2-2; d_call: TRBD2; clone_size: .; v_call: TRBV4-1; cdr3_aa: CASSRFGGRAEKTGELFF; cdr3_nt: TGCGCCAGCAGCCGTTTTGGCGGGAGGGCCGAGAAAACCGGGGAGCTGTTTTTT
j_call: TRBJ2-3; d_call: TRBD2; clone_size: few; v_call: TRBV3-1/TRBV3-2; cdr3_aa: CASSQGIGLAGGPDTQYF; cdr3_nt: TGTGCCAGCAGCCAAGGAATCGGACTAGCGGGAGGGCCAGATACGCAGTATTTT
j_call: TRBJ1-6; d_call: TRBD1; clone_size: .; v_call: TRBV5-1; cdr3_aa: CASSSDRGYNSPLHF; cdr3_nt: TGCGCCAGCAGTTCGGACAGGGGGTATAATTCACCCCTCCACTTT
j_call: TRBJ2-4; d_call: TRBD2; clone_size: .; v_call: TRBV4-2; cdr3_aa: CASSPHGAGGKNIQYF; cdr3_nt: TGTGCCAGCAGCCCCCATGGAGCGGGAGGGAAAAACATTCAGTACTTC
j_call: TRBJ2-3; d_call: .; clone_size: .; v_call: TRBV9; cdr3_aa: CASSAGTGHRTDTQYF; cdr3_nt: TGTGCCAGCAGCGCCGGAACAGGTCACCGCACAGATACGCAGTATTTT
j_call: TRBJ1-4; d_call: TRBD1; clone_size: .; v_call: TRBV28; cdr3_aa: CASRLAGGLYEKLFF; cdr3_nt: TGTGCCAGCAGACTCGCAGGGGGCCTTTATGAAAAACTGTTTTTT
j_call: TRBJ2-2; d_call: TRBD2; clone_size: .; v_call: TRBV6-4; cdr3_aa: CASSDTLQGFPFLALAGGTGELFF; cdr3_nt: TGTGCCAGCAGTGACACGTTACAGGGGTTCCCCTTCTTGGCACTAGCGGGAGGAACCGGGGAGCTGTTTTTT
j_call: TRBJ2-1; d_call: .; clone_size: .; v_call: TRBV6-5; cdr3_aa: CASSKTVILTNEQFF; cdr3_nt: TGTGCCAGCAGTAAAACGGTTATTCTAACCAATGAGCAGTTCTTC
j_call: TRBJ2-7; d_call: TRBD1; clone_size: .; v_call: TRBV4-2; cdr3_aa: CASSRLTGWEQYF; cdr3_nt: TGTGCCAGCAGCCGCTTGACAGGGTGGGAGCAGTACTTC
j_call: TRBJ1-2; d_call: TRBD1; clone_size: .; v_call: TRBV19; cdr3_aa: CASTSRSGGDRVYGYTF; cdr3_nt: TGTGCCAGTACTTCCAGGTCCGGGGGGGACAGGGTCTATGGCTACACCTTC
j_call: TRBJ2-7; d_call: TRBD1; clone_size: .; v_call: TRBV14; cdr3_aa: CASSEQGLYEQYF; cdr3_nt: TGTGCCAGCAGCGAACAGGGGTTGTACGAGCAGTACTTC
j_call: TRBJ2-1; d_call: TRBD2; clone_size: many; v_call: TRBV27; cdr3_aa: CASSPDLAGGLYNEQFF; cdr3_nt: TGTGCCAGCAGTCCCGATCTAGCGGGAGGACTCTACAATGAGCAGTTCTTC
j_call: TRBJ2-7; d_call: TRBD2; clone_size: .; v_call: TRBV5-1; cdr3_aa: CASSWGLAGGTYEQYF; cdr3_nt: TGCGCCAGCAGCTGGGGACTAGCGGGAGGTACCTACGAGCAGTACTTC
j_call: TRBJ2-7; d_call: TRBD1; clone_size: .; v_call: TRBV6-1; cdr3_aa: CASSEPGTGKRDEQYF; cdr3_nt: TGTGCCAGCAGTGAGCCCGGGACAGGGAAAAGAGACGAGCAGTACTTC